These 5 T cell receptor beta chains were sequenced from one sample in a study of T cells after yellow fever vaccination. TCRdb redid the calling of the 5' RACE reads with MiXCR, one entry per CDR3 protein. The top ten clones hold about 3% of a sample with about 340,000 distinct CDR3 sequences, roughly an eighth of them seen once. Sequencing was performed on CD4+ T cells sorted from PBMCs, taken 15 days after the yellow fever booster vaccination. The source of these receptors is a man aged 18 to 29 who received the YFV17D yellow fever vaccine.

The chain has TRBV7-9 and TRBJ1-2, with 7 nucleotides matching TRBD1. The CDR3 runs to 16 residues. V was pared by 3 bases and J by 8 bases, with 15 bases of the junction left unmatched. The V gene's germline CDR1 is SEHNR and CDR2 FQNEAQ (reference sequence). The CDR3 DNA reads as TGTGCCAGCAGCTTTGGTGACAGGGAAATCAGTCAGGGCTACACCTTC. Protein sequence: CASSFGDREISQGYTF.

The V call is TRBV11-2, the J call TRBJ2-1, with D possibly matching TRBD1 (6 bases). Germline CDR1 is SGHAT and CDR2 is FQNNGV. The CDR3 covers 15 residues. Trimming took 4 bases from V and 4 from J, leaving 14 bases between them. DNA of the CDR3: TGTGCCAGCAGCTCCCCGGGACACAATTACAATGAGCAGTTCTTC. This translates into CASSSPGHNYNEQFF. Based on the CDR3 plus reference TRBV11-2 and TRBJ2-1, the full variable domain is EAGVAQSPRYKIIEKRQSVAFWCNPISGHATLYWYQQILGQGPKLLIQFQNNGVVDDSQLPKDRFSAERLKGVDSTLKIQPAKLEDSAVYLCASSSPGHNYNEQFFGPGTRLTVL.

The chain recombines TRBV18 with TRBJ1-2; D is possibly TRBD1 (6 bases). Per germline, CDR1 KGHSH and CDR2 LQKENI. The V and J ends lost 2 bases and 4 bases respectively, with 14 bases between them. The CDR3 totals 15 residues. In DNA form, the CDR3 reads TGTGCCAGCTCACCAACGGGGGGGCGCACCTATGGCTACACCTTC. It translates to CASSPTGGRTYGYTF.

This clonotype was seen only a few times. The chain couples TRBV12-3 or TRBV12-4 to TRBJ2-2; D possibly corresponds to TRBD2 (5 bases). This CDR3 region has 16 residues. The V and J ends lost 2 bases and 4 bases respectively, with 14 bases between them. The CDR3 region has the DNA TGTGCCAGCAGTTTAAGTCGAGGGTTTAGCACCGGGGAGCTGTTTTTT. The encoded protein is CASSLSRGFSTGELFF.

The CDR3 DNA sequence: TGTGCCAGCAGCCAAGAGTCAGTCCAAGAGACCCAGTACTTC. Its translation is CASSQESVQETQYF. The V gene is TRBV4-2, the J gene TRBJ2-5; no clear D gene. The CDR3 totals 14 residues. The V and J ends lost 0 bases and 1 base respectively, with 6 bases between them. Per the germline V gene, CDR1 is LGHNA and CDR2 is YNFKEQ.